This T cell receptor beta chain was recovered during a study of T cell repertoires in cytomegalovirus infection. Study information: Matching HLA type, along with CMV infection, was indicated by public TCR beta signatures.

Overall study findings and caveats: HLA-C-restricted CMV clonotypes gave the most frequent clonotype in two of eight donors. CMV carriers having the relevant HLA were flagged by cumulative public TCR beta family frequency.

CDR3 length: 15 amino acids. Per the germline V gene, CDR1 is MDHEN and CDR2 is SYDVKM. V gave up 5 bases and J gave up 0 bases; unmatched junction bases: 6. TCRdb itself ran the reads through MiXCR, one entry per CDR3 protein. The sample includes about 76,000 distinct CDR3 sequences, 3.7% seen only once; the top ten take approximately 4.3%. This clonotype was recorded at least ten times. What it recognizes is unknown. The clonotype comes from a human donor in good health (CMV status not recorded). Some clones in this sample may be carry-over from other donors' samples. Sequenced input: PBMCs. The V call is TRBV28, the J call TRBJ2-7; TRBD1 matches 8 bases. The DNA for the CDR3 is TGTGCCAGCAGTCCGCAGGGGGCGGGCTCCTACGAGCAGTACTTC. Protein product: CASSPQGAGSYEQYF.